The 9 T cell receptor beta chains reported below all come from one sample, sequenced in a study of blood T cell repertoires in COVID-19. This table comes from immunoSEQ multiplex PCR, and its TCRdb copy is limited to in-frame clones, with some not included. The sample lists 50,000 or so clones, 60% to 80% seen once, with roughly a fifth in the top ten. The sample taken for sequencing was peripheral blood. The receptors originated from a human donor with active or convalescent COVID-19. The donor label of this sample is uncertain.

V and J are TRBV6-4 and TRBJ2-2; D is possibly TRBD2 (6 bases). Trimming took off 5 bases at V and 5 bases at J, with 18 bases between the two ends. CDR1 MRHNA and CDR2 SNTAGT come from the germline V gene. The CDR3 has 16 amino acids. The CDR3 here is CASSHDRGMGTGELFF. Here the CDR3 DNA reads TGTGCCAGCAGTCATGACCGGGGGATGGGGACCGGGGAGCTGTTTTTT.

The rearrangement uses TRBV7-6 and TRBJ2-7, with 10 positions matching TRBD1. Trimming cost V 2 bases and J 6 bases; bases outside gene matches: 7. The CDR3 is made up of 15 amino acids. From germline, CDR1 is SGHVS and CDR2 FNYEAQ. Here the CDR3 DNA reads TGTGCCAGCAGCTTAATTGGGACAGGGGAGATCGAGCAGTACTTC. It yields the protein CASSLIGTGEIEQYF.

The V gene is TRBV5-4, the J gene TRBJ2-2, with unresolved D. The CDR3 consists of 13 residues. Germline assignment: CDR1 SGHNT and CDR2 YYREEE (reference sequence). Trimming took 4 bases from V and 6 from J, leaving 10 bases between them. The CDR3 region is CASSPNSAGELFF. CDR3 DNA sequence: TGTGCCAGCAGCCCTAATAGTGCCGGGGAGCTGTTTTTT.

The chain uses TRBV6-5 and TRBJ2-2, with D possibly TRBD2 on 6 matching bases. Per germline, CDR1 MNHEY and CDR2 SVGAGI. Trimming shortened V by 6 bases and J by 7 bases, and 15 bases separated the two germline ends. The CDR3 is made up of 14 amino acids. This chain's CDR3 is CASRTGTSVGELFF. The CDR3 region has the DNA TGTGCCAGCAGAACCGGGACTTCGGTCGGGGAGCTGTTTTTT.

The chain employs TRBV4-1 and TRBJ2-3; D is perhaps TRBD1 (5 bases). The CDR3 contains 16 residues. Trimming took off 4 bases at V and 3 bases at J, with 17 bases between the two ends. Germline V gene sequence: CDR1 MGHRA, CDR2 YSYEKL. The CDR3 here is CASSLWGFQPTDTQYF. The CDR3 nucleotides read TGCGCCAGCAGCCTCTGGGGCTTCCAACCAACAGATACGCAGTATTTT.

The rearrangement joins TRBV7-2 to TRBJ2-2; 9 bases agree with TRBD2. V lost 1 base to trimming and J lost 4 bases; unmatched junction nucleotides: 4. CDR3 length: 16 amino acids. Germline V gene sequence: CDR1 SGHTA, CDR2 FQGNSA. The CDR3 spells CASSLGLAGITGELFF. CDR3 sequence (DNA): TGTGCCAGCAGCTTAGGGCTAGCGGGAATCACCGGGGAGCTGTTTTTT.

This chain joins TRBV24-1 and TRBJ1-2, with a possible D match to TRBD1 (6 bases). This CDR3 is built from 15 residues. V was shortened by 2 bases and J by 2 bases, with 11 bases between the two germline ends. The germline gives CDR1 KGHDR, CDR2 SFDVKD. CDR3 sequence (DNA): TGTGCCACCAGTGATTGGGACACCTCCAACTATGGCTACACCTTC. Protein product: CATSDWDTSNYGYTF.

This chain connects TRBV5-1 to TRBJ1-6, with TRBD1 matching 10 bases. V was clipped by 4 bases and J by 5 bases; unmatched bases: 9. CDR3 size: 17 residues. Germline CDR1 and CDR2: SGHRS and YFSETQ. The DNA of the CDR3 is TGCGCCAGCAGCCCGGGGACAGGGGACCGCAATAATTCACCCCTCCACTTT. The encoded protein is CASSPGTGDRNNSPLHF. Drawing the rest from reference TRBV5-1 and TRBJ1-6, the complete variable domain is KAGVTQTPRYLIKTRGQQVTLSCSPISGHRSVSWYQQTPGQGLQFLFEYFSETQRNKGNFPGRFSGRQFSNSRSEMNVSTLELGDSALYLCASSPGTGDRNNSPLHFGNGTRLTVT.

The genes are TRBV28 and TRBJ1-6; no firm D call. The CDR3 loop spans 15 amino acids. V was clipped by 5 bases and J by 11 bases, with 19 bases between them. CDR1 and CDR2 from the germline V gene are MDHEN and SYDVKM. CDR3 sequence (DNA): TGTGCCAGCAGTATGCCTGACAAGTCACCCCCACCCCTCCACTTT. Its protein product is CASSMPDKSPPPLHF.